This T cell receptor (beta chain) is from a study of Graves' ophthalmopathy and Graves' hyperthyroidism. Using RNA transcripts, the TCR beta CDR3 regions were amplified. HTBI-primed RT-PCR formed the first round, and a multiplex PCR formed the second. TCRdb re-derived calls from the multiplex PCR reads in MiXCR, one entry per CDR3 protein. Among around 400,000 distinct CDR3 sequences listed, around 21% were seen once. The CDR3 length is 13 residues. V lost 3 bases, J lost 6 bases, and 8 bases lay in between. CDR1 is KGHSH, CDR2 LQKENI, per germline. In this sample, this clonotype turned up a few times. Patients were diagnosed from clinical symptoms, serum thyroxine, TRAb, thyroid ultrasound and orbital computed tomography.

The receptor was isolated from a young woman with stable Graves' hyperthyroidism. The gene calls are TRBV18 and TRBJ2-2; D is unresolved. What was sequenced was peripheral blood. The CDR3 DNA is TGTGCCAGCTCACCCGAGCAGGCCGGGGAGCTGTTTTTT. It translates to CASSPEQAGELFF. Together with reference TRBV18 and TRBJ2-2, the CDR3 gives the full variable domain: NAGVMQNPRHLVRRRGQEARLRCSPMKGHSHVYWYRQLPEEGLKFMVYLQKENIIDESGMPKERFSAEFPKEGPSILRIQQVVRGDSAAYFCASSPEQAGELFFGEGSRLTVL.